Listed below are T cell receptor beta chains from one sample, sequenced in a study of OX40 agonist ivuxolimab in advanced cancers. The repertoire was sequenced with immunoSEQ multiplex PCR; TCRdb's copy has only in-frame clones and lacks some. Among approximately 89,000 clones listed, approximately 91% were seen once. The specimen was CD4+ or CD8+ T cells sorted from blood, collected in a trial of the OX40 agonist ivuxolimab. All receptors come from an adult with an advanced solid tumor such as melanoma, head and neck, liver or kidney cancer. Each CDR3 is given with its conserved first and last residue. A D gene is named only where the DNA matches it firmly. Rows give clone size only sometimes, using once, few, many, or a class for an expanded clone.

d_call j_call clone_size v_call cdr3_aa cdr3_nt
TRBD2 TRBJ2-5 NA TRBV9 CASSPRLAGVETQYF TGTGCCAGCAGCCCCAGACTAGCGGGAGTGGAGACCCAGTACTTC
TRBD1 TRBJ2-2 NA TRBV5-6 CASSLGGSGELFF TGTGCCAGCAGCTTAGGGGGCTCCGGGGAGCTGTTTTTT
NA TRBJ2-5 NA TRBV5-8 CASSLGDGGAQETQYF TGTGCCAGCAGCTTAGGGGATGGGGGGGCCCAAGAGACCCAGTACTTC
NA TRBJ1-4 NA TRBV7-6 CASSSTAGTNEKLFF TGTGCCAGCAGCTCAACAGCGGGGACTAATGAAAAACTGTTTTTT
NA TRBJ2-1 NA TRBV11-2 CASSLSRNNEQFF TGTGCCAGCAGCTTATCTCGGAACAATGAGCAGTTCTTC
TRBD2 TRBJ2-2 NA TRBV9 CASSVRGDGNTGELFF TGTGCCAGCAGCGTACGGGGGGACGGCAACACCGGGGAGCTGTTTTTT
NA TRBJ1-1 NA TRBV4-3 CASSQDPIWGQAFF TGCGCCAGCAGCCAAGATCCTATTTGGGGGCAAGCTTTCTTT
NA TRBJ1-2 NA TRBV19 CASQGSSWTNYGYTF TGTGCCAGTCAGGGTTCGAGTTGGACTAACTATGGCTACACCTTC
NA TRBJ1-1 few TRBV5-1 CASSRGGTEAFF TGCGCCAGCAGCCGAGGAGGTACTGAAGCTTTCTTT
NA TRBJ1-3 NA TRBV5-4 CASSLAGGTSGNTIYF TGTGCCAGCAGCTTGGCCGGAGGAACCTCTGGAAACACCATATATTTT
TRBD1 TRBJ2-1 NA TRBV15 CATSGTGVSNEQFF TGTGCCACCAGCGGGACAGGGGTTAGCAATGAGCAGTTCTTC
NA TRBJ2-1 NA TRBV2 CATTGRGGGNEQFF TGTGCCACCACAGGCAGGGGAGGGGGCAATGAGCAGTTCTTC
TRBD1 TRBJ2-2 NA TRBV5-1 CASSSGQGMNTGELFF TGCGCCAGCAGCTCGGGACAGGGTATGAACACCGGGGAGCTGTTTTTT
TRBD2 TRBJ2-1 NA TRBV19 CASSIGAGVSTNEQFF TGTGCCAGTAGTATAGGAGCGGGAGTCTCGACCAATGAGCAGTTCTTC
NA TRBJ1-1 NA TRBV5-1 CASSLGQVIQNTEAFF TGCGCCAGCAGCTTGGGGCAGGTTATACAGAACACTGAAGCTTTCTTT
NA TRBJ1-1 NA TRBV20-1 CSARTERRAFF TGCAGTGCGAGGACAGAGAGGAGGGCTTTCTTT
NA TRBJ2-7 NA TRBV5-1 CASSLALGISYEQYF TGCGCCAGCAGCTTGGCCCTGGGGATTTCGTACGAGCAGTACTTC
NA TRBJ2-5 NA TRBV15 CATSRDRAETQYF TGTGCCACCAGCAGAGATCGAGCAGAGACCCAGTACTTC
TRBD1 TRBJ2-2 once TRBV5-1 CASSSDRVDGELFF TGCGCCAGCAGCTCGGACAGGGTGGACGGGGAGCTGTTTTTT
NA TRBJ1-2 once TRBV7-9 CASSLADRPNYGYTF TGTGCCAGCAGCTTAGCCGACCGACCTAACTATGGCTACACCTTC
NA TRBJ2-3 NA TRBV5-1 CASRGGSSTDTQYF TGCGCCAGCAGGGGTGGGTCTAGCACAGATACGCAGTATTTT
NA TRBJ2-2 NA TRBV19 CASSLGGRGELFF TGTGCCAGTAGTTTAGGGGGGCGCGGGGAGCTGTTTTTT
NA TRBJ2-5 NA TRBV2 CASSGGLYQETQYF TGTGCCAGCAGTGGGGGACTCTACCAAGAGACCCAGTACTTC
TRBD1 TRBJ2-1 NA TRBV27 CASSHRGAQYNEQFF TGTGCCAGCAGCCACAGGGGGGCCCAATACAATGAGCAGTTCTTC
TRBD2 TRBJ2-5 NA TRBV9 CASSVAPGLAGGGQETQYF TGTGCCAGCAGCGTAGCCCCGGGGCTAGCGGGAGGAGGGCAAGAGACCCAGTACTTC
TRBD2 TRBJ2-1 NA TRBV14 CASSLKREFRDEQFF TGTGCCAGCAGCCTGAAGCGGGAGTTTAGGGATGAGCAGTTCTTC
TRBD1 TRBJ2-3 NA TRBV6-1 CASSKQGAGVDTQYF TGTGCCAGCAGTAAACAGGGGGCCGGAGTAGATACGCAGTATTTT
TRBD1 TRBJ1-4 NA TRBV28 CASSRDRGHNEKLFF TGTGCCAGCAGTCGGGACAGGGGGCATAATGAAAAACTGTTTTTT
TRBD1 TRBJ1-1 NA TRBV19 CASSVLDRGGTEAFF TGTGCCAGTAGTGTATTGGACAGGGGAGGAACTGAAGCTTTCTTT
NA TRBJ1-1 NA TRBV6-5 CASSPGGVRTPEAFF TGTGCCAGCAGCCCCGGAGGGGTCAGAACCCCTGAAGCTTTCTTT
TRBD1 TRBJ1-4 NA TRBV5-1 CASSPNRGQNEKLFF TGCGCCAGCAGCCCGAACAGGGGTCAAAATGAAAAACTGTTTTTT
NA TRBJ2-3 NA TRBV7-2 CASSLMGASTDTQYF TGTGCCAGCAGCTTAATGGGAGCTAGCACAGATACGCAGTATTTT
NA TRBJ1-1 NA TRBV5-6 CASSQHRVSNTEAFF TGTGCCAGCAGCCAGCACAGGGTATCAAACACTGAAGCTTTCTTT
NA TRBJ2-7 NA TRBV7-9 CASSLMEDSYEQYF TGTGCCAGCAGCTTGATGGAGGACTCCTACGAGCAGTACTTC
NA TRBJ2-1 NA TRBV6-5 CASTQTGLREQFF TGTGCCAGCACTCAAACAGGGTTAAGGGAGCAGTTCTTC
NA TRBJ2-5 NA TRBV6-5 CASSYGETQYF TGTGCCAGCAGTTATGGAGAGACCCAGTACTTC
TRBD2 TRBJ2-5 NA TRBV5-8 CASSLVLAGAHDF TGTGCCAGCAGCTTGGTACTAGCGGGGGCCCACGACTTC
TRBD2 TRBJ2-1 NA TRBV28 CASGSTGLAVYNEQFF TGTGCCAGCGGAAGCACGGGACTAGCGGTCTACAATGAGCAGTTCTTC
NA TRBJ2-2 NA TRBV9 CASSATSTGTGELFF TGTGCCAGCAGCGCCACGAGTACAGGGACCGGGGAGCTGTTTTTT
NA TRBJ1-5 once TRBV2 CASREGARGGNQPQHF TGTGCCAGCAGAGAGGGAGCCAGGGGTGGCAATCAGCCCCAGCATTTT
NA TRBJ1-1 NA TRBV25-1 CASSDLNTEAFF TGTGCCAGCAGTGATCTGAACACTGAAGCTTTCTTT
NA TRBJ1-4 NA TRBV5-4 CASSLTPSNEKLFF TGTGCCAGCAGCTTGACTCCCTCCAATGAAAAACTGTTTTTT
NA TRBJ1-1 NA TRBV30 CAWSVRSGGREAFF TGTGCCTGGAGTGTAAGGTCCGGCGGGAGGGAAGCTTTCTTT
NA TRBJ2-2 NA TRBV28 CASRVQGSPGELFF TGTGCCAGCAGAGTACAGGGTAGCCCCGGGGAGCTGTTTTTT
TRBD1 TRBJ2-3 NA TRBV7-2 CASSLAIGQDYTQYF TGTGCCAGCAGCTTAGCGATTGGACAGGACTATACGCAGTATTTT
NA TRBJ1-3 NA TRBV11-2 CASSLELEGRTGNTIYF TGTGCCAGCAGCTTGGAATTGGAGGGGAGAACTGGAAACACCATATATTTT
TRBD1 TRBJ1-2 once TRBV5-1 CASSETGGGYGYTF TGCGCCAGCAGCGAGACAGGGGGCGGCTATGGCTACACCTTC
TRBD2 TRBJ2-7 NA TRBV2 CASSEARGYEQYF TGTGCCAGCAGTGAAGCGCGGGGGTACGAGCAGTACTTC
NA TRBJ2-7 NA TRBV27 CASSRLAEGEQYF TGTGCCAGCAGCCGTTTGGCCGAGGGAGAGCAGTACTTC
NA TRBJ1-5 NA TRBV27 CASRPDRNQPQHF TGTGCCAGCAGACCGGACAGAAATCAGCCCCAGCATTTT
NA TRBJ1-6 NA TRBV2 CASSEGQFYNSPLHF TGTGCCAGCAGTGAGGGTCAGTTTTATAATTCACCCCTCCACTTT
NA TRBJ1-3 NA TRBV7-9 CASSLSEGNTIYF TGTGCCAGCAGCCTATCGGAGGGAAACACCATATATTTT
TRBD1 TRBJ2-7 NA TRBV2 CASTTGISYEQYF TGTGCCAGCACGACAGGGATTTCCTACGAGCAGTACTTC
NA TRBJ2-3 NA TRBV5-1 CASSSPGTSTDTQYF TGCGCCAGCAGCTCACCCGGGACTAGCACAGATACGCAGTATTTT
NA TRBJ2-1 once TRBV2 CASSERELPSYNEQFF TGTGCCAGCAGTGAACGAGAGCTTCCATCCTACAATGAGCAGTTCTTC